The 18 T cell receptor beta chains presented below share a single source sample, sequenced in a study of T-cell reconstitution after alpha-beta-depleted transplantation in children. As it was prepared, the TCRbeta library received unique molecular identifiers. Using its own MiXCR run on the PCR reads, TCRdb lists one record per CDR3 protein. The table has approximately 420,000 distinct CDR3 sequences, 9.5% to 13% seen once. Source: PBMCs from the stem cell graft donor, taken from the stem cell graft. The receptors come from a human donor who donated a stem cell graft to a child with acute myeloid leukemia.

The J gene is TRBJ2-2, the V gene TRBV20-1, with 11 bases matching TRBD2. V was clipped by 6 bases and J by 4 bases; unmatched bases: 7. The germline V gene has CDR1 DFQATT and CDR2 SNEGSKA (reference sequence). The CDR3 totals 15 residues. The CDR3 protein is CSAQTSGTSTGELFF. CDR3 sequence (DNA): TGCAGTGCCCAGACTAGCGGGACGTCCACCGGGGAGCTGTTTTTT.

The genes are TRBV5-1 and TRBJ2-5; 12 bases align to TRBD1. The junction had 12 bases not matched to a gene; V was cut back by 4 bases and J by 5 bases. Germline assignment: CDR1 SGHRS and CDR2 YFSETQ. The CDR3 contains 17 residues. The CDR3 sequence is CASSVGTGGAGGETQYF. DNA for the CDR3: TGCGCCAGCAGCGTCGGGACAGGGGGCGCCGGGGGCGAGACCCAGTACTTC. The full variable domain, completed using reference TRBV5-1 and TRBJ2-5, is KAGVTQTPRYLIKTRGQQVTLSCSPISGHRSVSWYQQTPGQGLQFLFEYFSETQRNKGNFPGRFSGRQFSNSRSEMNVSTLELGDSALYLCASSVGTGGAGGETQYFGPGTRLLVL.

J is TRBJ2-5 and V is TRBV6-2 or TRBV6-3, with D tentatively TRBD2 (6 bases). Germline V gene data show CDR1 as MNHEY and CDR2 as SVGEGT. The CDR3 extends over 13 amino acids. V lost 4 bases and J lost 2, with 8 bases in between. CDR3 nucleotides: TGTGCCAGCAGTTCCCGGGAGCAAGAGACCCAGTACTTC. Amino acid sequence: CASSSREQETQYF.

This clonotype occurred a few times. The gene calls are TRBV5-1 and TRBJ2-1, with 10 bases aligning to TRBD2. Per germline, CDR1 SGHRS and CDR2 YFSETQ. CDR3 length: 15 residues. Trimming cost V 1 base and J 9 bases; bases outside gene matches: 7. CDR3 amino acids: CASSLRPSGSGEQFF. The CDR3 DNA reads as TGCGCCAGCAGCTTGAGGCCTAGCGGGAGTGGTGAGCAGTTCTTC.

The genes are TRBV4-2 and TRBJ2-1, with TRBD2 identical over 9 bases. Trimming at V came to 0 bases and at J to 5 bases, leaving 8 bases not matched to a gene. CDR3 length: 17 amino acids. CDR1 is LGHNA, CDR2 YNFKEQ, per germline. CDR3 region: CASSQDPGTSPDNEQFF. In DNA, the CDR3 is TGTGCCAGCAGCCAAGATCCGGGGACTAGCCCCGACAATGAGCAGTTCTTC.

This clonotype has a single count. The rearrangement joins TRBV12-3 or TRBV12-4 to TRBJ2-4; 8 nucleotides agree with TRBD1. The J segment lost 2 bases and the V segment lost 6 bases, leaving 6 bases of the junction unmatched. The CDR3 contains 15 residues. CDR3 residues: CASSRTGKTKNIQYF. The DNA of the CDR3 is TGTGCCAGCAGCCGGACAGGGAAAACCAAAAACATTCAGTACTTC.

The rearrangement joins TRBV9 to TRBJ2-1, with 11 nucleotides matching TRBD2. The trim removed 0 bases at V and 9 bases at J, leaving 11 bases unmatched. This CDR3 spans 17 amino acids. In germline, CDR1 is SGDLS, CDR2 YYNGEE. CDR3 sequence reads: CASSVGGVAGGHSEQFF. CDR3 in DNA: TGTGCCAGCAGCGTAGGGGGGGTAGCGGGGGGGCACAGTGAGCAGTTCTTC.

This clonotype was seen only a few times. Being one base from a much bigger clone, this may be a read error. J is TRBJ2-5 and V is TRBV20-1, with 10 positions matching TRBD2. The CDR3 length is 13 residues. Germline CDR1 DFQATT, CDR2 SNEGSKA (reference sequence). V shed 4 bases and J 1 base; nucleotides not matched to a gene: 0. CDR3 sequence: CSATSGGQETQYF. The CDR3 DNA is TGCAGTGCTACTAGCGGGGGCCAAGAGACCCAGTACTTC.

This clonotype was seen more than once but under ten times. The chain is built from TRBV20-1 and TRBJ2-7, with 10 bases identical to TRBD2. The CDR3 has 13 amino acids. Unmatched junction bases numbered 0, after V lost 4 bases and J lost 0 bases. The germline CDR1 and CDR2 sequences are DFQATT and SNEGSKA (reference sequence). In DNA form, the CDR3 reads TGCAGTGCTACTAGCGGGAGCTCCTACGAGCAGTACGTC. Translating it yields CSATSGSSYEQYV.

This clonotype was seen ten or more times. The chain combines TRBV12-3 or TRBV12-4 with TRBJ2-1; perhaps TRBD2 as D (6 bases). Deletions cut 3 bases from V and 6 bases from J, with 15 bases between. The CDR3 spans 15 residues. CDR3 in amino acids: CASSFRYGSGNEQFF. For the CDR3, the DNA is TGTGCCAGCAGTTTTAGATACGGGAGCGGCAATGAGCAGTTCTTC.

The chain recombines TRBV7-9 with TRBJ1-5; D gene ambiguous. Trimming left V 1 base short and J 9 bases short, with 10 bases between. The CDR3 loop spans 13 amino acids. Germline V gene sequence: CDR1 SEHNR, CDR2 FQNEAQ (reference sequence). In nucleotides, the CDR3 is TGTGCCAGCAGCTTAGAGGGAAGTCGGCCCCAGCATTTT. Protein product: CASSLEGSRPQHF.

V gene TRBV5-1 combines with J gene TRBJ1-3, with 8 positions matching TRBD1. CDR3 length equals 16 residues. V lost 4 bases, J lost 0 bases, and 6 bases stayed unmatched. Germline CDR1 is SGHRS and CDR2 is YFSETQ. CDR3 region: CASSGWDRTSGNTIYF. DNA for the CDR3: TGCGCCAGCAGCGGTTGGGACAGGACCTCTGGAAACACCATATATTTT.

This clonotype has just a few counts. The V and J genes are TRBV12-3 or TRBV12-4 and TRBJ1-1; D call uncertain. CDR3 size: 15 residues. Deletions cut 5 bases from V and 2 bases from J, with 15 bases between. DNA of the CDR3: TGTGCCAGCAGTCACCATCGGGCCGCAAACACTGAAGCTTTCTTT. It codes for CASSHHRAANTEAFF.

The chain couples TRBV7-9 to TRBJ2-5; no definite D call. The CDR3 spans 14 residues. Trimming left V 3 bases short and J 2 bases short, with 10 bases between. The V gene's germline CDR1 is SEHNR and CDR2 FQNEAQ (reference sequence). This CDR3 is CASSLMMQQETQYF. The CDR3 nucleotides read TGTGCCAGCAGCTTGATGATGCAACAAGAGACCCAGTACTTC.

This clonotype has at least ten counts. V is TRBV20-1 and J is TRBJ2-5; 10 positions agree with TRBD2. Germline V lookup: CDR1 DFQATT, CDR2 SNEGSKA (reference sequence). The length of the CDR3 is 14 residues. V was pared by 6 bases and J by 4 bases, with 8 bases of the junction left unmatched. The CDR3 DNA sequence: TGCAGTGCACCTAGCGGGGGTTCCCGAGAGACCCAGTACTTC. This sequence encodes CSAPSGGSRETQYF.

This clonotype was counted at least ten times. This chain uses TRBV20-1 with TRBJ1-2; D call uncertain. V was shortened by 3 bases and J by 2 bases, with 7 bases between the two germline ends. CDR1 and CDR2 (germline): DFQATT, SNEGSKA (reference sequence). The CDR3 extends over 12 amino acids. DNA of the CDR3: TGCAGTGCTAGGGACGAGAACTATGGCTACACCTTC. This encodes CSARDENYGYTF.

This clonotype appeared a few times. The chain is built from TRBV12-3 or TRBV12-4 and TRBJ1-2; 9 bases agree with TRBD1. This CDR3 is built from 15 residues. The junction had 10 bases not matched to a gene; V was cut back by 6 bases and J by 5 bases. The CDR3 sequence is CASSLWGQGEYGYTF. CDR3 nucleotides: TGTGCCAGCAGCCTCTGGGGACAGGGAGAGTATGGCTACACCTTC.

This clonotype was observed a few times. This chain uses TRBV5-1 with TRBJ2-3; tentatively, D is TRBD2 (5 bases). This CDR3 has 17 amino acids. Trimming removed 2 bases at V and 2 bases at J, with 18 bases between. Germline CDR1 and CDR2: SGHRS and YFSETQ. The CDR3 nucleotides are TGCGCCAGCAGCTTAGTTAGGAGGAACAGATTCACAGATACGCAGTATTTT. Translating gives CASSLVRRNRFTDTQYF.